These T cell receptor beta chains were read from a single sample in a study of radiation and T cells in renal cell carcinoma. Here immunoSEQ multiplex PCR was the method, and the copy in TCRdb shows in-frame clones only, minus some. The sample has roughly 120,000 clones, 80% to 85% seen once. Source: blood, taken from a patient whose treatment included radiotherapy and nephrectomy. The receptors were sampled from a woman aged 55-69 years with renal cell carcinoma. The CDR3 runs from the conserved cysteine through the conserved F or W. The D gene is left open where the match is weak. Expanded clones get a size class; other rows say once, few or many, or leave the size out.

D gene,J gene,clone size,V gene,CDR3 protein,CDR3 DNA
.,TRBJ2-7,once,TRBV5-1,CASSGDGSYEQYF,TGCGCCAGCAGCGGAGACGGCTCCTACGAGCAGTACTTC
TRBD1,TRBJ1-1,.,TRBV27,CASSSTAGTGNPEAFF,TGTGCCAGCAGTTCAACCGCCGGGACAGGGAACCCTGAAGCTTTCTTT
.,TRBJ2-7,many,TRBV9,CASSETNSYEQYF,TGTGCCAGCAGCGAGACGAACTCCTACGAGCAGTACTTC
TRBD1,TRBJ2-5,.,TRBV7-3,CASSPRDRGRETQYF,TGTGCCAGCAGCCCAAGGGACAGAGGAAGAGAGACCCAGTACTTC
.,TRBJ1-2,.,TRBV20-1,CSASTDNGYTF,TGCAGTGCTAGTACAGATAATGGCTACACCTTC
TRBD1,TRBJ1-1,.,TRBV15,CATSGDSTGATTEAFF,TGTGCCACCAGCGGAGACTCGACAGGGGCGACCACTGAAGCTTTCTTT
.,TRBJ2-6,.,TRBV4-3,CASSQDSRTLLTF,TGCGCCAGCAGCCAAGACAGCCGGACCCTTCTGACTTTC
.,TRBJ2-1,.,TRBV10-3,CAISASDRSLNEQFF,TGTGCCATCAGTGCTAGCGACAGATCCCTCAATGAGCAGTTCTTC
.,TRBJ1-1,.,TRBV11-3,CASSLRGNTEAFF,TGTGCCAGCAGCCTACGGGGGAACACTGAAGCTTTCTTT
.,TRBJ2-7,once,TRBV7-3,CASSLTGGPQYEQYF,TGTGCCAGCAGCTTAACTGGTGGCCCACAATACGAGCAGTACTTC
TRBD1,TRBJ2-7,.,TRBV5-1,CASSLNQGAYEQYF,TGCGCCAGCAGCTTGAATCAGGGGGCCTACGAGCAGTACTTC
TRBD1,TRBJ2-1,.,TRBV2,CACRQGLHYNEQFF,TGTGCCTGCCGACAGGGGCTACACTACAATGAGCAGTTCTTC
.,TRBJ1-1,.,TRBV28,CASSSLLTGTLNTEAFF,TGTGCCAGCAGTTCCTTACTGACAGGCACCTTGAACACTGAAGCTTTCTTT
.,TRBJ1-1,.,TRBV18,CASSLIGGSSTLNTEAFF,TGTGCCAGCTCACTTATCGGCGGTTCGAGTACCTTGAACACTGAAGCTTTCTTT
.,TRBJ2-7,.,TRBV5-1,CASSLAQGVYEQYF,TGCGCCAGCAGCTTGGCCCAGGGAGTGTACGAGCAGTACTTC
.,TRBJ2-3,once,TRBV28,CASGPDTQYF,TGTGCCAGCGGACCAGATACGCAGTATTTT
.,TRBJ1-5,.,TRBV2,CASSEGAQRNQPQHF,TGTGCCAGCAGTGAAGGAGCACAGCGTAATCAGCCCCAGCATTTT
TRBD1,TRBJ2-7,.,TRBV19,CASSLRGTGAYEQYF,TGTGCCAGTAGTCTCCGCGGGACAGGGGCCTACGAGCAGTACTTC
TRBD2,TRBJ2-2,.,TRBV9,CASSSRGLAGGGTGELFF,TGTGCCAGCAGCTCTAGGGGACTAGCGGGAGGAGGCACCGGGGAGCTGTTTTTT
.,TRBJ1-5,.,TRBV28,CASSSDRRMQPQHF,TGTGCCAGCAGCTCCGACAGAAGGATGCAGCCCCAGCATTTT
TRBD1,TRBJ1-5,.,TRBV6-5,CASSYSGQGVNQPQHF,TGTGCCAGCAGTTACTCTGGACAGGGTGTCAATCAGCCCCAGCATTTT
TRBD2,TRBJ2-7,.,TRBV28,CASSVSLAGGEQYF,TGTGCCAGCAGTGTTTCCCTAGCGGGAGGCGAGCAGTACTTC
TRBD1,TRBJ2-7,.,TRBV29-1,CSVRQGTSYEQYF,TGCAGCGTTCGACAGGGGACCTCCTACGAGCAGTACTTC
.,TRBJ1-6,few,TRBV2,CASSAPLHF,TGTGCCAGCAGTGCACCCCTCCACTTT
.,TRBJ1-1,few,TRBV27,CASLSQKRVNTEAFF,TGTGCCAGCCTCTCCCAGAAACGGGTGAACACTGAAGCTTTCTTT
TRBD2,TRBJ2-1,.,TRBV5-8,CASSFGTSGRPSSYNEQFF,TGTGCCAGCAGCTTCGGGACTAGCGGGAGGCCGAGCTCCTACAATGAGCAGTTCTTC
.,TRBJ2-6,once,TRBV7-9,CASSPRQVSGANVLTF,TGTGCCAGCAGCCCCCGACAGGTTTCTGGGGCCAACGTCCTGACTTTC